The following is a T cell receptor beta chain sequence with its context. The data belong to a study of beta chain features in type 1 diabetes. The CDR3 runs to 14 residues. The V gene's germline CDR1 is MNHEY and CDR2 SVGAGI. The ends lost 6 bases at V and 3 bases at J; junction bases unmatched: 5. The study reverse transcribed the entire isolated RNA, so it sequenced expressed TCRB transcripts. Only in-frame clones appear in the TCRdb table, and some are missing; sequencing was by immunoSEQ multiplex PCR. The sample carries about 360,000 clones, 10% to 15% recorded once. The source material was naive CD4+ T cells from blood. This clonotype was obtained from a man aged 18 to 30 in good health. V is TRBV6-5 and J is TRBJ2-3, with 8 bases identical to TRBD2. This CDR3 is CASRPSGSTDTQYF. The CDR3 nucleotides read TGTGCCAGCAGGCCCAGCGGGAGTACAGATACGCAGTATTTT.